This entry lists 19 T cell receptor beta chains sequenced from one sample in a study of blood T cell repertoires in COVID-19. Only in-frame clones appear in the TCRdb table, and some are missing; sequencing was by immunoSEQ multiplex PCR. Seen here are about 70,000 clones, 81% observed once, and the top ten hold approximately 0.8%. The sequenced sample consisted of peripheral blood. Receptors originate from a woman aged 70-85 years with acute or convalescent COVID-19.

This clone was seen only a few times. V is TRBV10-3 and J is TRBJ1-2, with D perhaps TRBD1 (5 bases). Germline V lookup: CDR1 ENHRY, CDR2 SYGVKD. The CDR3 is made up of 13 amino acids. V gave up 11 bases and J gave up 4 bases, with 17 bases separating them. CDR3 residues: CAVNLGLFYGYTF. CDR3 nucleotides: TGTGCCGTCAACCTGGGACTTTTCTATGGCTACACCTTC.

This sequence joins TRBV11-2 and TRBJ1-4, with 8 bases lining up with TRBD1. From germline, CDR1 is SGHAT and CDR2 FQNNGV. The length of the CDR3 is 16 residues. After removal of 4 bases from V and 3 bases from J, the junction contained 7 bases not matched to a gene. CDR3 sequence reads: CASSSGRTGSNEKLFF. In nucleotides, the CDR3 is TGTGCCAGCAGCTCGGGGCGGACAGGGTCTAATGAAAAACTGTTTTTT.

This clone was counted between two and nine times. The chain employs TRBV3-1 (or the pseudogene TRBV3-2) and TRBJ1-5; no reliable D call. The germline gives CDR1 LGHDT, CDR2 YNNKEL (reference sequence). V lost 7 bases and J lost 11, with 9 bases in between. The CDR3 totals 10 residues. CDR3 in amino acids: CASIPLTQHF. CDR3 nucleotides: TGTGCCAGCATCCCACTCACCCAGCATTTT.

The sample holds a few counts of this clone. This rearrangement joins TRBV5-4 to TRBJ1-6; 7 bases are a match to TRBD1. The CDR3 is made up of 14 amino acids. Germline V gene lookup returns CDR1 SGHNT and CDR2 YYREEE (reference sequence). The ends lost 7 bases at V and 5 bases at J; junction bases unmatched: 6. DNA of the CDR3: TGTGCCAGCTCCCGGGACAGAAATAATTCACCCCTCCACTTT. This encodes CASSRDRNNSPLHF.

This clone was counted only a few times. V is TRBV11-2 and J is TRBJ1-5, with D tentatively TRBD1 (6 bases). Trimming cost V 6 bases and J 7 bases, with 13 bases left between them. Looked up from germline, CDR1 is SGHAT and CDR2 is FQNNGV. CDR3 length equals 13 residues. CDR3 sequence: CASRLTGNQPQHF. CDR3 coding DNA: TGTGCCAGCAGACTCACAGGGAACCAGCCCCAGCATTTT.

DNA for the CDR3: TGTGCCACCAGCAGAGATCGGAGCGGAGTAGAGACCCAGTACTTC. The encoded protein is CATSRDRSGVETQYF. The chain combines TRBV15 with TRBJ2-5; tentative D call: TRBD2 (5 bases). CDR1 is LNHNV and CDR2 is YYDKDF in the germline V gene (reference sequence). V dropped 0 bases and J dropped 4 bases, with 12 bases sitting between them. The CDR3 is 15 residues long.

V is TRBV19 and J is TRBJ1-1; 9 bases are a match to TRBD1. The germline gives CDR1 LNHDA, CDR2 SQIVND (reference sequence). V shed 3 bases and J 3 bases; nucleotides not matched to a gene: 8. The CDR3 sequence is 16 residues long. The CDR3 loop is CASSMLLGQGDTEAFF. For the CDR3, the DNA is TGTGCCAGTAGTATGTTATTGGGACAGGGCGACACTGAAGCTTTCTTT.

The rearrangement joins TRBV6-5 to TRBJ1-1; D is perhaps TRBD1 (5 bases). CDR3 size: 15 residues. CDR1 is MNHEY and CDR2 is SVGAGI in the germline V gene. V gave up 4 bases and J gave up 0 bases, with 12 bases separating them. The CDR3 loop is CASSLDNIMNTEAFF. CDR3 sequence (DNA): TGTGCCAGCAGTTTGGACAATATCATGAACACTGAAGCTTTCTTT.

The J gene is TRBJ2-1, the V gene TRBV4-2, with 9 bases lining up with TRBD2. J lost 4 bases, V lost 5 bases, and 9 bases had no gene match. This CDR3 spans 16 amino acids. CDR1 is LGHNA, CDR2 YNFKEQ, per germline. This CDR3 reads CASSGRASGKYNEQFF. In DNA, the CDR3 is TGTGCCAGCAGCGGACGAGCTAGCGGGAAATACAATGAGCAGTTCTTC.

This chain joins TRBV14 and TRBJ2-7; D perhaps matches TRBD2 (6 bases). There are 16 residues in the CDR3. Germline CDR1 is SGHDN and CDR2 is FVKESK. Trimming cost V 1 base and J 1 base, with 14 bases left between them. In nucleotides, the CDR3 is TGTGCCAGCAGCCAAGTGGGCGGGATTCATTCCTACGAGCAGTACTTC. It specifies CASSQVGGIHSYEQYF.

V usage is TRBV3-1 (or the pseudogene TRBV3-2) and J usage is TRBJ1-1, with D possibly matching TRBD1 (6 bases). Per the germline V gene, CDR1 is LGHDT and CDR2 is YNNKEL (reference sequence). V was clipped by 6 bases and J by 5 bases, with 16 bases between them. The CDR3 totals 14 residues. The CDR3 sequence is CASSLSGGWTEAFF. Written as DNA, the CDR3 is TGTGCCAGCAGTCTTTCGGGGGGCTGGACTGAAGCTTTCTTT.

The chain has TRBV21-1 and TRBJ1-3; the D call TRBD1 from the table was never checked on the DNA. TRBV21-1 is a pseudogene locus. This CDR3 has 19 residues. The CDR3 here is CASSKALYVRGLRGNTIYF. DNA for the CDR3: TGTGCCAGCAGCAAAGCGCTTTACGTCAGGGGCCTCAGAGGAAACACCATATATTTT.

The chain carries TRBV29-1 and TRBJ2-5, with 8 bases identical to TRBD2. Germline V gives CDR1 SQVTM, CDR2 ANQGSEA. CDR3 length: 14 residues. Losses at the gene ends were 4 bases for V and 5 bases for J; bases not matched to a gene: 9. CDR3 protein: CSVGPAGGRETQYF. DNA for the CDR3: TGCAGCGTTGGACCGGCGGGGGGTAGGGAGACCCAGTACTTC.

The genes are TRBV19 and TRBJ1-2, with D perhaps TRBD1 (6 bases). V was cut by 10 bases and J by 4 bases, with 13 bases left in between. This CDR3 spans 12 amino acids. The germline CDR1 and CDR2 sequences are LNHDA and SQIVND (reference sequence). CDR3 DNA sequence: TGTGCCACCAGGACAGTAGTCTATGGCTACACCTTC. This encodes CATRTVVYGYTF. Filled out from reference TRBV19 and TRBJ1-2, the complete variable domain reads DGGITQSPKYLFRKEGQNVTLSCEQNLNHDAMYWYRQDPGQGLRLIYYSQIVNDFQKGDIAEGYSVSREKKESFPLTVTSAQKNPTAFYLCATRTVVYGYTFGSGTRLTVV.

This chain links TRBV25-1 with TRBJ1-2; unclear D gene. Germline CDR1 reads MGHDK; CDR2 reads SYGVNS. This CDR3 has 11 amino acids. Trimming stripped 3 bases from V and 10 bases from J, with 9 bases between. The chain's CDR3 is CASSELNVYTF. DNA for the CDR3: TGTGCCAGCAGTGAGCTAAACGTCTACACCTTC.

V and J are TRBV3-1 (or the pseudogene TRBV3-2) and TRBJ1-2; D possibly corresponds to TRBD1 (5 bases). The germline V gene has CDR1 LGHDT and CDR2 YNNKEL (reference sequence). This CDR3 has 14 amino acids. V was trimmed by 4 bases and J by 2 bases, leaving 11 bases between them. The CDR3 sequence is CASSPMTVNYGYTF. The CDR3 nucleotides read TGTGCCAGCAGCCCTATGACAGTAAACTATGGCTACACCTTC.

The chain employs TRBV6-5 and TRBJ1-2; possible D gene TRBD1, 5 bases. V lost 0 bases and J 4 bases, leaving 12 bases between the germline ends. The CDR3 consists of 15 residues. The germline CDR1 and CDR2 sequences are MNHEY and SVGAGI. CDR3 in amino acids: CASSYSTREGYGYTF. CDR3 coding DNA: TGTGCCAGCAGTTACTCGACCAGGGAGGGCTATGGCTACACCTTC.

The rearrangement uses TRBV3-1 (or the pseudogene TRBV3-2) and TRBJ2-5; 15 bases are shared with TRBD2. The V and J ends lost 4 bases and 5 bases, in that order; junction bases with no gene match: 8. CDR1 LGHDT and CDR2 YNNKEL come from the germline V gene (reference sequence). This CDR3 is 17 amino acids long. This chain's CDR3 is CASSLRTSGGVWETQYF. CDR3 nucleotide sequence: TGTGCCAGCAGCCTACGGACTAGCGGGGGGGTTTGGGAGACCCAGTACTTC.

Only a few counts were recorded for this clone. The chain employs TRBV18 and TRBJ1-1, with D perhaps matching TRBD1 (6 bases). The CDR3 has 14 amino acids. The V and J ends lost 3 bases and 3 bases respectively, with 11 bases between them. CDR1 is KGHSH and CDR2 is LQKENI in the germline V gene. CDR3 DNA: TGTGCCAGCTCACCGGGAGGGGGGCACACTGAAGCTTTCTTT. Its translation: CASSPGGGHTEAFF.